This T cell receptor beta chain was retrieved from a study of cytomegalovirus exposure and HLA in healthy donors. Study at large: Unique TCRs from HLA-typed donors, some 85 million of them, were held in an early data release.

PCR was performed using 60 Vbeta and 13 Jbeta primers. TCRdb keeps only in-frame clones here, not all; method: immunoSEQ multiplex PCR. The table includes about 140,000 clones, almost 85% detected once. Germline V lookup: CDR1 SGHTA, CDR2 FQGNSA. This CDR3 spans 11 amino acids. V shed 5 bases and J shed 13 bases, with 12 bases lying between them. The sample was PBMCs. This sequence was found in a man between 18 and 35 years old in good health and CMV-seropositive. J is TRBJ2-1 and V is TRBV7-2; D perhaps matches TRBD2 (6 bases). DNA for the CDR3: TGTGCCAGCAGCGTGGGAGGCCTACAGTTCTTC. Translated, it gives CASSVGGLQFF.